Described below is a single T cell receptor beta chain sequence and its context. TCRdb re-called the 5' RACE reads with MiXCR, one entry per CDR3 protein. Of some 600,000 distinct CDR3 sequences in the sample, roughly an eighth were seen once. Germline V gene data show CDR1 as SGHRS and CDR2 as YFSETQ. The CDR3 length is 14 residues. The V end was cut by 1 base, the J end by 8 bases, with 13 bases between. These data originate in a study of T cells after yellow fever vaccination. This TCR was sampled from a man aged 25 to 40 who received the YFV17D yellow fever vaccine. This chain connects TRBV5-1 to TRBJ2-1, with D possibly TRBD2 on 6 matching bases. The specimen comprised PBMCs, sampled on the day of the yellow fever booster vaccination. The chain's CDR3 is CASSLTSPGDEQFF. The CDR3, as DNA: TGCGCCAGCAGCTTGACTAGCCCCGGGGATGAGCAGTTCTTC.